One sample yielded the 10 T cell receptor beta chains listed below, sequenced in a study of long-term antiretroviral therapy in people with HIV. Run at survey level, the immunoSEQ assay was version v3.0. Method: immunoSEQ multiplex PCR; TCRdb's copy keeps in-frame clones and lacks some. The table lists around 24,000 clones, roughly three quarters of them singletons. The sample was unsorted PBMCs, taken 0.5 years after starting antiretroviral therapy. These receptors came from a woman aged 40 to 55 with HIV.

The chain couples TRBV19 to TRBJ1-1, with D perhaps TRBD1 (6 bases). Germline CDR1 reads LNHDA; CDR2 reads SQIVND (reference sequence). V was clipped by 5 bases and J by 6 bases, with 16 bases between them. The CDR3 has 14 residues. The CDR3 region is CASSADSWRSEAFF. CDR3 nucleotide sequence: TGTGCCAGTAGTGCGGACAGTTGGAGGTCTGAAGCTTTCTTT.

This clone was seen only a few times. The V call is TRBV7-9, the J call TRBJ1-2; tentative D call: TRBD1 (5 bases). V lost 4 bases and J lost 4, with 7 bases in between. Germline V gene sequence: CDR1 SEHNR, CDR2 FQNEAQ (reference sequence). The CDR3 runs to 12 residues. The DNA for the CDR3 is TGTGCCAGCAGCTCCGGGGCCTATGGCTACACCTTC. Translated, it gives CASSSGAYGYTF.

The rearrangement links TRBV19 to TRBJ1-6, with no clear D. The CDR3 length is 12 residues. With 8 bases removed from V and 4 bases from J, the gap between germline ends came to 6 bases. The germline gives CDR1 LNHDA, CDR2 SQIVND (reference sequence). The CDR3 bases are TGTGCCAGTTGCCAATATAATTCACCCCTCCACTTT. This codes for CASCQYNSPLHF.

The chain is built from TRBV30 and TRBJ2-1; the match to TRBD2 covers 8 bases. CDR3 size: 12 residues. The junction had 1 base not matched to a gene; V was cut back by 5 bases and J by 4 bases. Germline CDR1 reads GTSNPN; CDR2 reads SVGIG (reference sequence). This CDR3 is CAWGGGYNEQFF. CDR3 bases: TGTGCCTGGGGCGGGGGGTACAATGAGCAGTTCTTC.

This clone was recorded a few times. V is TRBV7-2 and J is TRBJ1-1, with D perhaps TRBD1 (5 bases). Germline V gene data show CDR1 as SGHTA and CDR2 as FQGNSA. This CDR3 spans 13 amino acids. The V end was cut by 5 bases, the J end by 11 bases, with 18 bases between. As DNA, the CDR3 is TGTGCCAGCAGCCCGACGGGGCTTCTAGAGGCTTTCTTT. Its translation is CASSPTGLLEAFF.

V gene TRBV5-1 combines with J gene TRBJ2-3; TRBD2 might be the D (5 bases). CDR1 and CDR2 (germline): SGHRS, YFSETQ. This CDR3 has 12 amino acids. The V end was cut by 7 bases, the J end by 2 bases, with 8 bases between. This CDR3 is CASEGATDTQYF. CDR3 bases: TGCGCCAGCGAGGGTGCCACAGATACGCAGTATTTT.

The chain links TRBV30 to TRBJ2-3; D is uncertain. Trimming pared 0 bases from V and 4 bases from J, leaving 8 bases between. Germline CDR1 reads GTSNPN; CDR2 reads SVGIG (reference sequence). The CDR3 is 13 amino acids. The CDR3 coding sequence is TGTGCCTGGAGTGTAATAGCCGCAGATACGCAGTATTTT. Amino acid sequence: CAWSVIAADTQYF.

The rearrangement links TRBV4-2 to TRBJ1-2; the D is unclear. This CDR3 spans 16 amino acids. Germline CDR1 LGHNA, CDR2 YNFKEQ. V was cut by 0 bases and J by 3 bases, with 14 bases left in between. The CDR3 protein is CASSQDPRTVDYGYTF. CDR3 nucleotides: TGTGCCAGCAGCCAAGATCCCAGGACGGTCGACTATGGCTACACCTTC.

J is TRBJ1-1 and V is TRBV5-4; D gene unclear. The CDR3 totals 12 residues. Germline assignment: CDR1 SGHNT and CDR2 YYREEE (reference sequence). V lost 1 base to trimming and J lost 8 bases, with 9 bases between them. This CDR3 reads CASSLSDHEAFF. DNA for the CDR3: TGTGCCAGCAGCTTGTCGGACCACGAAGCTTTCTTT.

The rearrangement joins TRBV19 to TRBJ2-2, with TRBD1 matching 9 bases. J was trimmed by 3 bases and V by 1 base; bases with no gene match: 9. There are 18 residues in the CDR3. The V gene's germline CDR1 is LNHDA and CDR2 SQIVND (reference sequence). The CDR3 spells CASSIVKEGQGDTGELFF. The CDR3 coding sequence is TGTGCCAGTAGTATAGTAAAAGAGGGACAGGGTGACACCGGGGAGCTGTTTTTT.